This T cell receptor beta chain was documented in a study of cytomegalovirus exposure and HLA in healthy donors. Study-wide points: Across donors, presence/absence analyses took sequencing depth to be roughly uniform. In a later analysis, across HLA loci, associated TCR counts were highest for DRB1, lowest for HLA-C.

The germline gives CDR1 SEHNR, CDR2 FQNEAQ (reference sequence). This CDR3 is 15 amino acids long. Of note for this clone: Its cognate antigen is unknown. A junction end diverges from the germline sequence, so it may reflect a read error.

Unrecorded immune exposures were likely, despite nominal health at sampling. This PCR relied on a set of 60 Vbeta primers and 13 Jbeta primers. Assay used: immunoSEQ multiplex PCR; TCRdb lists only in-frame clones, some missing. The profile shows roughly 150,000 clones, approximately 80% of them singletons. The rearrangement links TRBV7-9 to TRBJ1-2; possible D gene TRBD1, 6 bases. This TCR derives from a male donor in good health and CMV-seronegative. The specimen was PBMCs. In DNA form, the CDR3 reads TGTTCCAGCAGCCTACAAACAGGGCTCCCGACGAGTTACACCTTC. Its protein product is CSSSLQTGLPTSYTF. The whole variable domain, filled in from reference TRBV7-9 and TRBJ1-2, reads DTGVSQNPRHKITKRGQNVTFRCDPISEHNRLYWYRQTLGQGPEFLTYFQNEAQLEKSRLLSDRFSAERPKGSFSTLEIQRTEQGDSAMYLCSSSLQTGLPTSYTFGSGTRLTVV.